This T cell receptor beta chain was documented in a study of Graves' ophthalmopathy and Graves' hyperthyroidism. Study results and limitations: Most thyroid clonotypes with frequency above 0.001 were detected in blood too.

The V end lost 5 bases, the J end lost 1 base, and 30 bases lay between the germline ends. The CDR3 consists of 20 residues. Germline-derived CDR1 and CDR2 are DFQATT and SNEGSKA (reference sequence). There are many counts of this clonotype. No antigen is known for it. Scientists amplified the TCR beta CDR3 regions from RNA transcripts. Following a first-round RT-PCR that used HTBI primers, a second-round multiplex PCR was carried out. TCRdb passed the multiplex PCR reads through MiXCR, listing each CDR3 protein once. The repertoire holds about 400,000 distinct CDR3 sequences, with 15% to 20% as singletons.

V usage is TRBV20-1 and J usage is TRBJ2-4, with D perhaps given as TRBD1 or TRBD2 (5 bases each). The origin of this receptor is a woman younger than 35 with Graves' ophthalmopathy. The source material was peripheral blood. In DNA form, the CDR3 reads TGCAGTGCTTCGAACCGGGACCTTAGTGGGACCTATGGGGCCAAAAACATTCAGTACTTC. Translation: CSASNRDLSGTYGAKNIQYF.